This T cell receptor (beta chain) derives from a study of blood T cell repertoires in COVID-19. Turning to the study itself: Sites across the United States, Italy and Spain contributed samples from acute and convalescent COVID-19. PBMCs, B-cell-depleted T cells, or T cells provided the cDNA or gDNA that made up the material.

Assay: immunoSEQ multiplex PCR; the TCRdb copy retains only in-frame clones and omits some. The sample lists over 400,000 clones, more than 80% occurring once. Sequencing used peripheral blood. The TCR originated in a woman aged 30 to 39 with active or convalescent COVID-19.

In DNA form, the CDR3 reads TGCGCCAGCAGCTTAACTAGCGGGACAGATACGCAGTATTTT. Protein: CASSLTSGTDTQYF. The rearrangement joins TRBV5-1 to TRBJ2-3, with 9 bases that match TRBD2. The trim removed 2 bases at V and 3 bases at J, leaving 1 base unmatched. Germline CDR1 reads SGHRS; CDR2 reads YFSETQ. The CDR3 has 14 amino acids.